This T cell receptor beta chain emerged from a study of blood T cell repertoires in COVID-19 (TCRdb year 2020). A note on the overall study: Samples from collaborators originated in the United States, Italy and Spain and spanned both the acute and convalescent phases of COVID-19. The prospective study material was composed of cDNA or gDNA derived from T cells, B-cell-depleted T cells, or PBMCs. Subjects who had been exposed to COVID-19, were actively infected with it, or had recovered from it provided the deeply sampled blood TCRbeta repertoires that made up the dataset. The repertoires were released in a freely available public database intended as a resource for research on the immune response to SARS-CoV-2. The samples were drawn from the first 160 participants of the ongoing ImmuneRACE study and from some 1,300 subjects provided by 6 global collaborators. Sample metadata almost always included a de-identified subject ID, COVID-19 status, age in years and sex. Where available, HLA class I and class II types were obtained from metadata supplied by the sample provider rather than from assay-based typing. Beyond this particular receptor, the publication reports: The quantity of clinical and demographic metadata differed by source and by participant and was supplied without curation.

TCRbeta CDR3 regions were amplified from genomic DNA using the immunoSEQ Assay, a bias-controlled multiplex PCR. The authors' pipeline ran thus. The number of nucleated cells in each sample was estimated from the amplification of reference gene primers within the assay. To quantify the absolute abundance of each unique TCRbeta CDR3 rearrangement, sequence reads were collapsed and filtered. Productive Simpson clonality was computed per sample as the square root of Simpson's diversity index over productive rearrangements. TCRdb stores this immuneACCESS table with in-frame sequences only. Part of the clones is absent; in the studies checked, under half of the shortfall reflects unresolved V genes, and no reason is known for the rest. V, J and clone size are those of that table, while D and trimming were read from the DNA. The table for this sample lists about 200,000 clones; about 80% of them were counted only once. Of the sample, approximately 6.9% falls within the top ten clones.

From the cysteine through the phenylalanine, the CDR3 covers 12 amino acids. CDR3 DNA is the only sequence kept; it has 36 bases, read in frame from the first base. The V end loses 6 bases and the J end loses 7 bases, and a stretch of 13 bases separates them. CDR1 and CDR2 are drawn from the germline V gene: SNHLY, FYNNEI. Collaborating institutions collected whole blood in K2EDTA tubes following their own protocols. Collaborator samples were shipped for TCRbeta analysis as frozen whole blood, isolated PBMCs, or DNA extracted from either sample type. Points on this clone: Its antigen is still unknown. Base qualities are not provided; no much larger clone lies one nucleotide away.

Material: peripheral blood. The sequence was collected from a man in his 60s with acute or convalescent COVID-19. This chain is built from TRBV2 and TRBJ2-7; the D segment could be TRBD1, given 5 matching bases. This receptor carries the CDR3 CASSTGQAEQYF. The DNA reads as follows: TGTGCCAGCAGCACAGGACAAGCTGAGCAGTACTTC.